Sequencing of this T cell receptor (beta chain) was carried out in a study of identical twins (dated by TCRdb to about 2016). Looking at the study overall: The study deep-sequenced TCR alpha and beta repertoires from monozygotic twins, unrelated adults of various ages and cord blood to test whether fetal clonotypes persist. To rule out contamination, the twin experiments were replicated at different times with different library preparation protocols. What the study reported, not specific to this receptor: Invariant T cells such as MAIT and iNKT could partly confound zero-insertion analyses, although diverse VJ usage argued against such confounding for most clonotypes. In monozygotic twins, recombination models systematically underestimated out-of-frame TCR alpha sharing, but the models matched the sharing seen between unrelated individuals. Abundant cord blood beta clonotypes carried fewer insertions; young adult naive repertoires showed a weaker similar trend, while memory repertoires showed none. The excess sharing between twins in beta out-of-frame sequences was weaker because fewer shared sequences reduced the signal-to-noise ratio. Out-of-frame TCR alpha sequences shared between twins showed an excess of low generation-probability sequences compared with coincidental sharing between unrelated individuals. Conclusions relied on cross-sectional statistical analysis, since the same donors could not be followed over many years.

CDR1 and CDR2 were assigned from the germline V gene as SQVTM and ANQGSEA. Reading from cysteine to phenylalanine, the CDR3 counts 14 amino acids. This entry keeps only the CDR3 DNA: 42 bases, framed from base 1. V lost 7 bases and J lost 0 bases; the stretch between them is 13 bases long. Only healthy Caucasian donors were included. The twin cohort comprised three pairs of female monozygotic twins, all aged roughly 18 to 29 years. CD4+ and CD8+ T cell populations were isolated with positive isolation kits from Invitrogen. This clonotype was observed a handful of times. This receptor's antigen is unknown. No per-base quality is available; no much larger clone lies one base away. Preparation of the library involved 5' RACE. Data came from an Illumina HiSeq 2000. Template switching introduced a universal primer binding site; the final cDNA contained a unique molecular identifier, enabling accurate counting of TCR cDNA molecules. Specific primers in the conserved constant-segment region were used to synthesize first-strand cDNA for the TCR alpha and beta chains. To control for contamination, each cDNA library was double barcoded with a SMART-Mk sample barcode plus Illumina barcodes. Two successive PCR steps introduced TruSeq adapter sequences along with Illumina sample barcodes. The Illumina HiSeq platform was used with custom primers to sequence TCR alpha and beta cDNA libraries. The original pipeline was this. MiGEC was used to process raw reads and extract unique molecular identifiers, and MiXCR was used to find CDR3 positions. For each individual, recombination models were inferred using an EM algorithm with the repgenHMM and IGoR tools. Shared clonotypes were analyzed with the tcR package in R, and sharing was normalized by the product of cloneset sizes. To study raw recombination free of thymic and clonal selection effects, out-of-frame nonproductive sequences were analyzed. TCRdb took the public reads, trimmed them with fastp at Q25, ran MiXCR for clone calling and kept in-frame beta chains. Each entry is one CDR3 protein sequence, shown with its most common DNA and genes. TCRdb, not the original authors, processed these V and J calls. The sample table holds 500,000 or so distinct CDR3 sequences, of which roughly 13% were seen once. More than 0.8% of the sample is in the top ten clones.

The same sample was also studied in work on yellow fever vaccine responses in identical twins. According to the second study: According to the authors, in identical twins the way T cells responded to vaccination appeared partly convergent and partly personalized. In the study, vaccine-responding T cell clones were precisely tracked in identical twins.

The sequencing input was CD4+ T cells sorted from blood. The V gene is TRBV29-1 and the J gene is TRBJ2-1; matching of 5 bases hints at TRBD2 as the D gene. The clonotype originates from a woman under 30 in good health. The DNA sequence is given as TGCAGCGCTACCGTAGGGAGCTCCTACAATGAGCAGTTCTTC. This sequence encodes CSATVGSSYNEQFF.